A selection of T cell receptor beta chains follows, all from one sample in a study of lymphopenia after photon versus proton radiotherapy. Sequencing was performed with immunoSEQ multiplex PCR; in TCRdb, only in-frame clones are kept and a portion is missing. The sample includes tens of thousands of clones, roughly 93% of them seen just once. Sample: peripheral blood, taken from a patient treated with photon-based radiotherapy. The receptors originated from a woman between 65 and 79 years old with pancreatic cancer. Both conserved end residues are part of each CDR3.

j_call cdr3_length v_call cdr3_aa
TRBJ1-1 14 TRBV6-1 CASTTYGGDTEAFF
TRBJ2-3 16 TRBV7-2 CASSLQGTSGTDTQYF
TRBJ2-1 15 TRBV7-9 CATLPLAGVANEQFF
TRBJ1-5 17 TRBV28 CASSLVGPGGPNQPQHF
TRBJ2-2 13 TRBV7-7 CASSPDTTGELFF
TRBJ1-1 12 TRBV7-9 CASSPGHTEAFF
TRBJ2-7 15 TRBV6-5 CASSYFGQGAYEQYF
TRBJ2-1 13 TRBV10-3 CAITPTGGNEQFF
TRBJ2-3 15 TRBV15 CATSSSGRGADTQYF
TRBJ1-3 13 TRBV14 CASSQVARNTIYF